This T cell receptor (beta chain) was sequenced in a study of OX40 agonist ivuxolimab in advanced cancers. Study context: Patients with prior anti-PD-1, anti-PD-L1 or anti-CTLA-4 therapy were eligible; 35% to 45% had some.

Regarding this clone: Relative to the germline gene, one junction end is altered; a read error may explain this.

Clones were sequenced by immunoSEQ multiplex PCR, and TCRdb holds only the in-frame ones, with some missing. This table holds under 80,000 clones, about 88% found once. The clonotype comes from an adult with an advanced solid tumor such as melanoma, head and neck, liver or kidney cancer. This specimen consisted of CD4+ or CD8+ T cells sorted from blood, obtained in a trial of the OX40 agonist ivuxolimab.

The CDR3 sequence: CTSSLRGDTQYF. DNA of the CDR3: TGTACCAGCAGCCTACGGGGAGATACGCAGTATTTT. The chain carries TRBV11-3 and TRBJ2-3; weak D call: TRBD2 (5 bases). The CDR3 runs 12 residues. Per the germline V gene, CDR1 is SGHNT and CDR2 is YENEEA.